This T cell receptor beta chain was observed in a study of T cell responses to AZD1222 COVID-19 vaccine. Overall study results and limits: After two AZD1222 doses, spike-specific TCR breadth and depth rose versus day 0. Donors were mostly white British, more females; clonal diversity possibly underestimated.

Produced via immunoSEQ multiplex PCR; TCRdb's table is partial and in-frame only. The sample has some 120,000 clones; 80% to 95% are singletons. As regards this clone: Its antigen is as yet unknown.

Germline-derived CDR1 and CDR2 are MNHEY and SVGAGI. The length of the CDR3 is 15 residues. The ends were cut back, 0 bases at V and 0 bases at J, with 6 bases in the middle. The J gene is TRBJ2-4, the V gene TRBV6-5; D gene unclear. The sample consisted of peripheral blood, taken on day 0 of AZD1222 vaccination. The TCR was taken from an adult in good health. The CDR3 DNA is TGTGCCAGCAGTTACTCGGGGTTAGCCAAAAACATTCAGTACTTC. Translation gives CASSYSGLAKNIQYF.